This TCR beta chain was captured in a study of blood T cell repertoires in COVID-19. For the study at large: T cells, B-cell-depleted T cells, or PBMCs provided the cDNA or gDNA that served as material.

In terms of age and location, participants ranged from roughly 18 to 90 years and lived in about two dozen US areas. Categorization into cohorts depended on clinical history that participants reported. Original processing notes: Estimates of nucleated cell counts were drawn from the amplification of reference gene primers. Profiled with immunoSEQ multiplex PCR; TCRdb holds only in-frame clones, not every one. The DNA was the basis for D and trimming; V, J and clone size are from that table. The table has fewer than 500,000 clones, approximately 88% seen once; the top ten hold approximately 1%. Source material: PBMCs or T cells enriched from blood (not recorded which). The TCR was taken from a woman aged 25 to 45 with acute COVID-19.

CDR3 sequence: CASSWTSGGYNEQFF. In DNA, the CDR3 is TGTGCCAGCAGCTGGACTAGCGGGGGTTACAATGAGCAGTTCTTC. The J gene is TRBJ2-1, the V gene TRBV7-3, with 13 nucleotides matching TRBD2. V dropped 4 bases and J dropped 4; count of bases not matched to a gene: 1. The CDR3 runs 15 residues. The germline V gene encodes CDR1 SGHTA and CDR2 FQGTGA.